The rows below give T cell receptor beta chains drawn from one sample of a study of shared clonotypes between healthy human individuals. Here immunoSEQ multiplex PCR was the method, and the copy in TCRdb shows in-frame clones only, minus some. The sample has about 510,000 clones, roughly 95% seen once. Material for sequencing was naive CD4+ T cells sorted from blood. The receptors shown here come from a woman under 40 in good health. Both conserved end residues are part of each CDR3. D genes are given only for firm matches. Size values are once, few and many counts, or a class for expanded clones, and some rows have none.

NA,TRBD1,TRBJ2-7,TRBV19,CASSHQGAYEQYF,TGTGCCAGTAGTCACCAGGGGGCCTACGAGCAGTACTTC
NA,TRBD1,TRBJ1-3,TRBV2,CASSATGEAFSGNTIYF,TGTGCCAGCAGTGCAACAGGGGAAGCCTTCTCTGGAAACACCATATATTTT
NA,NA,TRBJ1-1,TRBV5-1,CASSRWGTEAFF,TGCGCCAGCAGCCGGTGGGGCACTGAAGCTTTCTTT
NA,NA,TRBJ2-3,TRBV11-3,CASSLSLLGPLDTQYF,TGTGCCAGCAGCTTAAGTCTCCTGGGACCGTTAGATACGCAGTATTTT
once,NA,TRBJ2-7,TRBV11-2,CASSLVELGYEQYF,TGTGCCAGCAGCTTGGTGGAACTAGGATACGAGCAGTACTTC
NA,TRBD1,TRBJ1-1,TRBV4-1,CASSQGNYRGLGTEAFF,TGCGCCAGCAGCCAAGGGAACTACAGGGGGTTAGGGACTGAAGCTTTCTTT
NA,TRBD1,TRBJ1-2,TRBV4-2,CASSLTGDGYTF,TGTGCCAGCAGCTTGACAGGGGATGGCTACACCTTC
NA,NA,TRBJ1-4,TRBV7-8,CASSLGVGEKLFF,TGTGCCAGCAGCTTAGGGGTAGGGGAAAAACTGTTTTTT
NA,TRBD1,TRBJ1-1,TRBV6-1,CASSDHRGMNTEAFF,TGTGCCAGCAGTGACCACAGGGGTATGAACACTGAAGCTTTCTTT
few,TRBD2,TRBJ2-7,TRBV4-1,CASRGAGPYYEQYF,TGCGCCAGCAGGGGAGCGGGACCATACTACGAGCAGTACTTC
NA,TRBD2,TRBJ2-7,TRBV6-5,CASNQRDQGEQYF,TGTGCCAGCAATCAGCGGGATCAAGGAGAGCAGTACTTC
NA,NA,TRBJ1-1,TRBV10-3,CAISIGGGARTEAFF,TGTGCCATCAGTATTGGGGGGGGCGCGAGGACTGAAGCTTTCTTT
NA,NA,TRBJ1-4,TRBV7-9,CASSLEQGLGRKLFF,TGTGCCAGCAGCTTAGAACAGGGTCTCGGTCGAAAACTGTTTTTT